Presented here are 13 T cell receptor beta chains from one specimen sequenced in a study of cytomegalovirus exposure and HLA in healthy donors. The PCR employed 60 Vbeta primers together with 13 Jbeta primers. Data came from immunoSEQ multiplex PCR; TCRdb stores just in-frame clones and leaves some out. Found here are 160,000 or so clones, over 60% of them singletons; the top ten hold around 5.4%. The sequenced material came from PBMCs. These receptors came from a middle-aged man in good health and CMV-seronegative.

The chain recombines TRBV2 with TRBJ2-6; tentatively, D is TRBD1 (6 bases). The CDR3 is made up of 16 amino acids. The ends were cut back, 4 bases at V and 4 bases at J, with 14 bases in the middle. Germline values: CDR1 SNHLY, CDR2 FYNNEI. The CDR3 DNA reads TGTGCCAGCAGTGGGACAGCTTTTACCGGGGCCAACGTCCTGACTTTC. This sequence encodes CASSGTAFTGANVLTF.

The chain is built from TRBV5-1 and TRBJ2-7; D gene uncertain. The CDR3 runs to 14 residues. The germline CDR1 and CDR2 sequences are SGHRS and YFSETQ. Trimming stripped 4 bases from V and 0 bases from J, with 11 bases between. The CDR3 loop is CASSTISSSYEQYF. The CDR3, as DNA: TGCGCCAGCAGCACGATCTCGAGCTCCTACGAGCAGTACTTC.

The chain uses TRBV25-1 and TRBJ2-2; a weak D match, TRBD1 (5 bases). V lost 3 bases and J lost 6, with 14 bases in between. The CDR3 contains 15 residues. Germline CDR1 and CDR2: MGHDK and SYGVNS. The CDR3 loop is CASSEARVTSGELFF. Here the CDR3 DNA reads TGTGCCAGCAGTGAGGCCAGGGTTACGTCCGGGGAGCTGTTTTTT.

CDR3 in DNA: TGTGCCAGCAGTATAGGACAGGTAGGGGTGGAGACCCAGTACTTC. It codes for CASSIGQVGVETQYF. The chain employs TRBV27 and TRBJ2-5; 7 nucleotides align to TRBD1. Germline V lookup: CDR1 MNHEY, CDR2 SMNVEV (reference sequence). The CDR3 is 15 residues long. Unmatched junction bases numbered 11, after V lost 5 bases and J lost 5 bases.

In this sample, this clone turned up a few times. This chain uses TRBV5-1 with TRBJ1-1; maybe TRBD1 (6 bases). V was pared by 5 bases and J by 5 bases, with 13 bases between. This CDR3 contains 13 residues. Germline values: CDR1 SGHRS, CDR2 YFSETQ. As DNA, the CDR3 is TGCGCCAGCAGTGGGGGGGCACGAACTGAAGCTTTCTTT. It codes for CASSGGARTEAFF.

This chain links TRBV19 with TRBJ2-5; 8 bases match TRBD1. With V trimmed by 6 bases and J by 3 bases, 3 bases remained unmatched. Germline CDR1 and CDR2: LNHDA and SQIVND (reference sequence). The CDR3 is made up of 13 amino acids. The CDR3 protein is CASSPTGEETQYF. CDR3 coding DNA: TGTGCCAGTAGCCCGACAGGGGAAGAGACCCAGTACTTC.

The rearrangement uses TRBV6-6 and TRBJ1-3; 9 bases line up with TRBD1. This CDR3 comprises 16 residues. Germline assignment: CDR1 MNHNY and CDR2 SVGAGI (reference sequence). V trimming: 4 bases; J trimming: 3 bases; junction bases outside the gene matches: 7. CDR3 sequence reads: CASSFTGGAYGNTIYF. CDR3 in DNA: TGTGCCAGCAGTTTCACAGGGGGCGCGTATGGAAACACCATATATTTT.

This clone occurred a few times. The chain couples TRBV7-3 to TRBJ2-5, with TRBD1 as a possible D gene (6 bases). This CDR3 is built from 14 residues. Per germline, CDR1 SGHTA and CDR2 FQGTGA. V lost 5 bases and J 0 bases, leaving 10 bases between the germline ends. CDR3 in amino acids: CASSKQGNQETQYF. CDR3 DNA sequence: TGTGCCAGCAGCAAACAGGGCAACCAAGAGACCCAGTACTTC.

This sequence joins TRBV7-8 and TRBJ1-5; 9 positions agree with TRBD1. The CDR3 spans 21 residues. The V gene's germline CDR1 is SGHVS and CDR2 FQNEAQ. After removal of 5 bases from V and 0 bases from J, the junction contained 20 bases not matched to a gene. CDR3 in amino acids: CASSTPGGDRDFTYSNQPQHF. CDR3 DNA: TGTGCCAGCAGCACCCCGGGAGGGGACAGGGACTTTACTTATAGCAATCAGCCCCAGCATTTT.

This clone was counted a single time. V is TRBV19 and J is TRBJ1-4; the D is unclear. The V and J ends lost 3 bases and 0 bases respectively, with 5 bases between them. The CDR3 runs 14 residues. Per the germline V gene, CDR1 is LNHDA and CDR2 is SQIVND (reference sequence). The CDR3 reads CASSIPATNEKLFF. CDR3 coding DNA: TGTGCCAGTAGTATCCCCGCAACTAATGAAAAACTGTTTTTT.

DNA of the CDR3: TGTGCCAGCAGCTTTAAAACTCCTACTAGCGGGCATTCCTACGAGCAGTACTTC. Translated, it gives CASSFKTPTSGHSYEQYF. The J gene is TRBJ2-7, the V gene TRBV7-6; 9 nucleotides align to TRBD2. CDR1 is SGHVS and CDR2 is FNYEAQ in the germline V gene. The length of the CDR3 is 18 residues. J was trimmed by 1 base and V by 3 bases; bases with no gene match: 13.

A remark on this clone: The same CDR3 also results from other DNA sequences found in this sample. The chain couples TRBV14 to TRBJ1-4; 7 nucleotides line up with TRBD1. The CDR3 covers 13 residues. Looked up from germline, CDR1 is SGHDN and CDR2 is FVKESK. V lost 4 bases to trimming and J lost 10 bases; unmatched junction nucleotides: 6. CDR3 nucleotide sequence: TGTGCCAGCAGCCTCGCTTACAGGGGAAAACTGTTTTTT. Translated: CASSLAYRGKLFF.

CDR3 loop: CASRSGQPQHF. CDR3 DNA sequence: TGTGCCAGCAGGTCCGGTCAGCCCCAGCATTTT. The chain couples TRBV2 to TRBJ1-5; D unclear. Germline V gene lookup returns CDR1 SNHLY and CDR2 FYNNEI. Trimming pared 6 bases from V and 6 bases from J, leaving 6 bases between. The CDR3 extends over 11 amino acids. The whole variable domain, remainder taken from reference TRBV2 and TRBJ1-5, is EPEVTQTPSHQVTQMGQEVILRCVPISNHLYFYWYRQILGQKVEFLVSFYNNEISEKSEIFDDQFSVERPDGSNFTLKIRSTKLEDSAMYFCASRSGQPQHFGDGTRLSIL.